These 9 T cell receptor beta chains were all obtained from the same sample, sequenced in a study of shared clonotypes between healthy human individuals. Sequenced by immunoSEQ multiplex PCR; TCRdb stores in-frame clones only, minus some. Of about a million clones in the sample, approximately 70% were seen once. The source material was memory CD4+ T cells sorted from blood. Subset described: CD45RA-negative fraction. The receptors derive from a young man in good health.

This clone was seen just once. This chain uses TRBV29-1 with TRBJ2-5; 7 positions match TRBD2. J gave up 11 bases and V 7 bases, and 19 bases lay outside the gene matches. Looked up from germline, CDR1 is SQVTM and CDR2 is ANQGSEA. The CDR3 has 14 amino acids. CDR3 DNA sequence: TGCAGCGCATTGCCGGGCCCCAGGGAGGGAGAGCAGTACTTC. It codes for CSALPGPREGEQYF.

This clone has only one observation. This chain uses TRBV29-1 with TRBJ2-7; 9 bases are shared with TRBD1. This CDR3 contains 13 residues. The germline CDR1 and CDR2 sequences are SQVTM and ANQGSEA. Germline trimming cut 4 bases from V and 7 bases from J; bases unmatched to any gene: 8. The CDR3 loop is CSVGTGEGREQYF. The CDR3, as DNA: TGCAGCGTTGGGACAGGGGAAGGGAGGGAGCAGTACTTC.

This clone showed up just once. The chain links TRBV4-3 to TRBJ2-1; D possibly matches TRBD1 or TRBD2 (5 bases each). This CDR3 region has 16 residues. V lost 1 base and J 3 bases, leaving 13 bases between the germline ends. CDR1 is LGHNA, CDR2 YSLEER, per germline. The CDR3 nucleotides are TGCGCCAGCAGCCAAGTCGGGACGGCAAACTACAATGAGCAGTTCTTC. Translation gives CASSQVGTANYNEQFF.

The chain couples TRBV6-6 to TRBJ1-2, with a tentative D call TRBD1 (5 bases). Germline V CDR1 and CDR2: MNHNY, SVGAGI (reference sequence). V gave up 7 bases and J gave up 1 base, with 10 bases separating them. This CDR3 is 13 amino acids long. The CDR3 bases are TGTGCCAGCATAGACAGCCTTAACTATGGCTACACCTTC. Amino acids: CASIDSLNYGYTF.

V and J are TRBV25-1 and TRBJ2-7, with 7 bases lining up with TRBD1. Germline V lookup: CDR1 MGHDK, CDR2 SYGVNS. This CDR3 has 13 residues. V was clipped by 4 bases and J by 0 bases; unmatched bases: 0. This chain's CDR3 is CASSGTGSYEQYF. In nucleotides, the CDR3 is TGTGCCAGCAGTGGGACAGGCTCCTACGAGCAGTACTTC.

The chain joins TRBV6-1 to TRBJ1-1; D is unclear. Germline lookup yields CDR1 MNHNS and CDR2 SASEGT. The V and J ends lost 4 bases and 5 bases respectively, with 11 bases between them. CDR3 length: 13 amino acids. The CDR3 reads CASSGRLATEAFF. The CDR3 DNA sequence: TGTGCCAGCAGTGGCAGGTTGGCGACTGAAGCTTTCTTT.

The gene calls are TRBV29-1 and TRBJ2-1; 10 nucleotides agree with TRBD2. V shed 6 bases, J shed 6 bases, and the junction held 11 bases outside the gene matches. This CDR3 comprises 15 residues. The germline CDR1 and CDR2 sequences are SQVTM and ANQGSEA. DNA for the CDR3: TGCAGCGTCGAGCCGGGACTAGCGAGCCTCAATGAGCAGTTCTTC. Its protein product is CSVEPGLASLNEQFF.

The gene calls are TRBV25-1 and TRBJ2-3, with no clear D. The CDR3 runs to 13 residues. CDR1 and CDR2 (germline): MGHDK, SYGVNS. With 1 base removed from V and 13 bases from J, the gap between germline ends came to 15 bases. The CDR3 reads CASSESPDPREYF. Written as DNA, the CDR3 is TGTGCCAGCAGTGAATCCCCGGACCCAAGGGAGTATTTT.

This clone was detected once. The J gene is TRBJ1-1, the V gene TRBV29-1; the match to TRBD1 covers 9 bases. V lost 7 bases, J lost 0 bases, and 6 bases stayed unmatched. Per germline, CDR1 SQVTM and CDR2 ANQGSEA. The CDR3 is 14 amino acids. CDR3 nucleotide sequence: TGCAGCGCCGGGACAGGGAACATGAACACTGAAGCTTTCTTT. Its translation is CSAGTGNMNTEAFF.